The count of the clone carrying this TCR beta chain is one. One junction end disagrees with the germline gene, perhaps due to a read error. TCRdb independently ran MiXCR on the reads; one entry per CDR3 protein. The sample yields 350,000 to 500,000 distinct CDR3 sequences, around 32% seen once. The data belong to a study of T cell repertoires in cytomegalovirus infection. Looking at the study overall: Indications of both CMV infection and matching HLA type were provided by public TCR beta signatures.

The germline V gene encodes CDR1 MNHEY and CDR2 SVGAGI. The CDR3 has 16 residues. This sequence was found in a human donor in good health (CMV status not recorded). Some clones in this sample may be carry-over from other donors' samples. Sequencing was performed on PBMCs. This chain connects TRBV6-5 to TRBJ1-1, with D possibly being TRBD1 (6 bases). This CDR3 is CASSYSRGGGQTEALF. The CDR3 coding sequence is TGTGCCAGCAGTTACTCGCGGGGAGGGGGTCAAACTGAAGCTTTATTT.